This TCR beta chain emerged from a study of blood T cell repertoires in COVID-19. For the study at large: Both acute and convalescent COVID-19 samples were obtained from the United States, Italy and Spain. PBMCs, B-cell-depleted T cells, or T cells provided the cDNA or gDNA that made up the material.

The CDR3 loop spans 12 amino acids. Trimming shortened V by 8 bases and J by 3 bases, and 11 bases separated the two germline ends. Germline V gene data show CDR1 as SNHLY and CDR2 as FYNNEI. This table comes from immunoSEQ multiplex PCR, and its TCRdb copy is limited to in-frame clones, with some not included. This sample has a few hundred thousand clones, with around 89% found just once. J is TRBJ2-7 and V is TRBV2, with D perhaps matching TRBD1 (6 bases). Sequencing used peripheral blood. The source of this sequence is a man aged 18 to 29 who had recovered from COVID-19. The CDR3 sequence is CASSQGNYEQYF. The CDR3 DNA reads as TGTGCCAGCTCTCAGGGGAACTACGAGCAGTACTTC.